The rows below give T cell receptor beta chains drawn from one sample of a study of cytomegalovirus exposure and HLA in healthy donors. The assay was immunoSEQ multiplex PCR, and TCRdb's table has in-frame clones only and misses some. In the table there are 130,000 to 150,000 clones, approximately 84% of which are singletons. Sequencing was performed on PBMCs. The receptors were sampled from a woman in her sixties or seventies in good health and CMV-seropositive. Both conserved end residues are part of each CDR3. The D gene is left open where the match is weak. Part of the rows lack a size; the others show once, few, many or a class for expanded clones.

- TRBJ2-1 TRBD2 TRBV7-3 TGTGCCAGCAGCCCCTTGAGCGGGAGGGACAATGAGCAGTTCTTC CASSPLSGRDNEQFF
- TRBJ1-4 TRBD1 TRBV7-2 TGTGCCAGCAGCTTGGGGCAGGGGGCTTATGAAAAACTGTTTTTT CASSLGQGAYEKLFF
once TRBJ2-7 - TRBV5-1 TGCGCCAGCAGCTTGGTAGAGCCTCCGACCTACGAGCAGTACTTC CASSLVEPPTYEQYF
few TRBJ1-1 - TRBV30 TGTGCCTGGACCTCGGGAATCCGAGCTTTCTTT CAWTSGIRAFF
- TRBJ2-7 - TRBV28 TGTGCCAGCAGACCTAGGGCAGGGGCCTCCTACGAGCAGTACTTC CASRPRAGASYEQYF
- TRBJ2-2 TRBD1 TRBV27 TGTGCCAGCAGGGGACAGGGGGCCGGGGAGCTGTTTTTT CASRGQGAGELFF
- TRBJ2-3 - TRBV5-1 TGCGCCAGCAGCTTGGTGCCTGCGGGCATTTCCACAGATACGCAGTATTTT CASSLVPAGISTDTQYF
few TRBJ1-1 - TRBV5-1 TGCGCCAGCAGCTTGGGGGGAGGCACTGAAGCTTTCTTT CASSLGGGTEAFF
- TRBJ2-5 - TRBV29-1 TGCAGCGTTCAAAAAGAGACCCAGTACTTC CSVQKETQYF
- TRBJ1-1 - TRBV6-5 TGTGCCAGCAGTTACTCGCACAGAACTTTCAACACTGAAGCTTTCTTT CASSYSHRTFNTEAFF
- TRBJ2-3 - TRBV20-1 TGCAGTGGCGGGGCCACAGATACGCAGTATTTT CSGGATDTQYF